This TCR beta chain was sequenced during a study of cytomegalovirus exposure and HLA in healthy donors. Both 60 Vbeta primers and 13 Jbeta primers went into the PCR. Original analysis: Roughly 11 million shared chains were among about 80 million unique TCR beta chains counted in a later analysis. Generated by immunoSEQ multiplex PCR, the TCRdb table keeps only in-frame clones and is missing some. The V and J calls and clone size are taken from that table; D and trimming were inferred from the DNA. Here the sample spans about 160,000 clones, under 80% being singletons. With 1 base removed from V and 0 bases from J, the gap between germline ends came to 11 bases. This CDR3 region has 16 residues. Germline CDR1 is SGHDT and CDR2 is YYEEEE. This clone has just a few counts. Its antigen is unknown. Study conclusions and caveats: In vitro assays verified that a few CMV-associated chains recognized CMV antigens specifically. The study flagged about 150 TCR beta chains as cytomegalovirus-associated.

The source is a man aged 35-49 years in good health and CMV-seronegative. The chain employs TRBV5-6 and TRBJ1-5; a weak D match, TRBD1 (5 bases). Sequencing was performed on PBMCs. CDR3 protein: CASSLFGRGSNQPQHF. Here the CDR3 DNA reads TGTGCCAGCAGCTTGTTCGGTAGGGGTAGCAATCAGCCCCAGCATTTT. Complete variable domain (other parts from reference TRBV5-6 and TRBJ1-5): DAGVTQSPTHLIKTRGQQVTLRCSPKSGHDTVSWYQQALGQGPQFIFQYYEEEERQRGNFPDRFSGHQFPNYSSELNVNALLLGDSALYLCASSLFGRGSNQPQHFGDGTRLSIL.